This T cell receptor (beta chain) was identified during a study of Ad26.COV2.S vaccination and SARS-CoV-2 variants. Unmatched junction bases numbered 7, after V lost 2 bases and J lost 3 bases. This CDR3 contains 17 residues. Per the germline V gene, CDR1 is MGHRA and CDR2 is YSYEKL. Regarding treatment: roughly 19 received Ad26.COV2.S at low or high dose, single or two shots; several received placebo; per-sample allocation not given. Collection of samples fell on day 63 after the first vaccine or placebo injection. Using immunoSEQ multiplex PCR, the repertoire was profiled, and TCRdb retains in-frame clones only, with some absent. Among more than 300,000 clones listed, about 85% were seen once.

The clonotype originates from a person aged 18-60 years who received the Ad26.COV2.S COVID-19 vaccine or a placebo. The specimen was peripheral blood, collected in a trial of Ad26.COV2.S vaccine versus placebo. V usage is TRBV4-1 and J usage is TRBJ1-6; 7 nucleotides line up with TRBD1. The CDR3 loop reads CASSQTAGDSYNSPLHF. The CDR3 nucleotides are TGCGCCAGCAGCCAAACTGCGGGGGACAGCTATAATTCACCCCTCCACTTT.